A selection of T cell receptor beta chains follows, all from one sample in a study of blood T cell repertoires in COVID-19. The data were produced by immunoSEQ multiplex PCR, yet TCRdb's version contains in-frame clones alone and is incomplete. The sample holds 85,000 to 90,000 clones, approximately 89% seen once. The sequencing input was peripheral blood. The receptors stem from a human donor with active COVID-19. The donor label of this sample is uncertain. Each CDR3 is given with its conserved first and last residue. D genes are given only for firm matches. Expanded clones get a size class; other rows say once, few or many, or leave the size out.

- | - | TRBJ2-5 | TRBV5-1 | TGCGCCAGCAGCGGCACAGGGTTAGAGACCCAGTACTTC | CASSGTGLETQYF
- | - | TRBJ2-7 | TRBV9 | TGTGCCAGCAGCGTAGCCGGGACAAGAGGGGAGCAGTACTTC | CASSVAGTRGEQYF
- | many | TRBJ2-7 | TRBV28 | TGTGCCAGCAGTTTGGGACTTTTGTACGAGCAGTACTTC | CASSLGLLYEQYF
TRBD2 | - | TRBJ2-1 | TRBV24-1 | TGTGCCACCAGTGACGCCGGGACTAGCGCGTACAATGAGCAGTTCTTC | CATSDAGTSAYNEQFF
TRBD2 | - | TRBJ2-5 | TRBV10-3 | TGTGCCATCAGTGGGGGGTCACTAGCGCAAGAGACCCAGTACTTC | CAISGGSLAQETQYF
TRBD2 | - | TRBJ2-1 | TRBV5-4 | TGTGCCAGCAGCTTGGCCGGAGCGGGGCCACCCTACAATGAGCAGTTCTTC | CASSLAGAGPPYNEQFF
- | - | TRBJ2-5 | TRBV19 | TGTGCCAGTAGTATAGGGGCCCGCGGGGGCCGAGTGGAGACCCAGTACTTC | CASSIGARGGRVETQYF
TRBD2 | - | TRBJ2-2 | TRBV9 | TGTGCCAGCAGCGTTCTCGGGGGGGTGAGCACCGGGGAGCTGTTTTTT | CASSVLGGVSTGELFF
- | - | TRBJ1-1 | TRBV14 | TGTGCCAGCAGCCCGTGGGGGGGGTACGACACTGAAGCTTTCTTT | CASSPWGGYDTEAFF
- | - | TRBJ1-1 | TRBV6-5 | TGTGCCAGCAGACCCAGACAGTATGAAGCTTTCTTT | CASRPRQYEAFF
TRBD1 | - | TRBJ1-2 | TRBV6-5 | TGTGCCAGCAGCCTTCAGGGGGTCGGCTATGGCTACACCTTC | CASSLQGVGYGYTF
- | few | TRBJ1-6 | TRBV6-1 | TGTGCCAGCAGTGAAGCGCAAGGTTGGTCAAAGGGGTTCTCCTATAATTCACCCCTCCACTTT | CASSEAQGWSKGFSYNSPLHF
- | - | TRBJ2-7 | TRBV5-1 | TGCGCCAGCAGCTTGGCCCAGGGCCTGAGCTCCTACGAGCAGTACTTC | CASSLAQGLSSYEQYF
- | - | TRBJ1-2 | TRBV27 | TGTGCCAGCAGTTTAAGATGGACAGAGTATGGCTACACCTTC | CASSLRWTEYGYTF
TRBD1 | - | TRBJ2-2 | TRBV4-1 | TGCGCCAGCAGCCAGACAGGGGGCAGATTCGCGAACACCGGGGAGCTGTTTTTT | CASSQTGGRFANTGELFF
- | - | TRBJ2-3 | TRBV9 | TGTGCCAGCAGCAAAAATTCGGCAGATACGCAGTATTTT | CASSKNSADTQYF
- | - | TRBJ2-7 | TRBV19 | TGTGCCAGTAGACCCACGGACAGAAAGAGCCACGAGCAGTACTTC | CASRPTDRKSHEQYF
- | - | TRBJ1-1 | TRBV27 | TGTGCCAGCAGTTTCTCGTCGGGGGGGACAGCTTTCTTT | CASSFSSGGTAFF
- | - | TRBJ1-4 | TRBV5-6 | TGTGCCAGCAGCAGGCAGACAAATGAAAAACTGTTTTTT | CASSRQTNEKLFF
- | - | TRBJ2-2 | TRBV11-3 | TGTGCCAGCAGCTTGACTACCGGGGAGCTGTTTTTT | CASSLTTGELFF
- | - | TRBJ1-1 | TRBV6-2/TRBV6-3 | TGTGCCAGCAGCCCTACAAACACTGAAGCTTTCTTT | CASSPTNTEAFF
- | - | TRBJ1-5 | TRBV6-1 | TGTGCCAGCAGTGAAGTGTGGGGGGGGGCCCAGCATTTT | CASSEVWGGAQHF
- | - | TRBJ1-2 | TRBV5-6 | TGTGCCAGCAGCTTTGGCAGGAACTATGGCTACACCTTC | CASSFGRNYGYTF
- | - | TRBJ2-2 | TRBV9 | TGTGCCAGCAGCGTCATCACCGGGGAGCTGTTTTTT | CASSVITGELFF
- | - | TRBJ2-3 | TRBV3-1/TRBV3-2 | TGTGCCAGCAGCCAAGATCGCGCGACTACAGATACGCAGTATTTT | CASSQDRATTDTQYF
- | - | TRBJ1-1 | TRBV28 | TGTGCCAGCAGTTTGGTCCCGACGATTAATAGGGGTTCGAACACTGAAGCTTTCTTT | CASSLVPTINRGSNTEAFF
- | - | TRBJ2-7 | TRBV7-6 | TGTGCCAGCAGCTTGTCGAACCAGGGGAGCTACGAGCAGTACTTC | CASSLSNQGSYEQYF
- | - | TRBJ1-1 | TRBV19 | TGTGCCAGTAGCACGGGAAGAGAGCGGAGCACTGAAGCTTTCTTT | CASSTGRERSTEAFF
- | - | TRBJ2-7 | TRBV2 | TGTGCCAGCAGTGAAATAGTGGGACGTAGCGGGCAGTACTTC | CASSEIVGRSGQYF
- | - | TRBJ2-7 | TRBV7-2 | TGTGCCAGCAGCTTAACCCCCCCACAGGCCTACGAGCAGTACTTC | CASSLTPPQAYEQYF
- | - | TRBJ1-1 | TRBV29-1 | TGCAGCGTCCAAGGGGTCTTGAACACTGAAGCTTTCTTT | CSVQGVLNTEAFF
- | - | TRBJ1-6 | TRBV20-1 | TGCAGTGCTAGTGGTCAGGGAAAGAATTCACCCCTCCACTTT | CSASGQGKNSPLHF
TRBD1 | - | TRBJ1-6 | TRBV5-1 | TGCGCCAGCAGCGGAGGGACAGGGGGAAACTCACCCCTCCACTTT | CASSGGTGGNSPLHF
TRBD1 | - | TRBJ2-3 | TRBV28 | TGTGCCAGCAGTTTGGGGACAGGGGGGACAGATACGCAGTATTTT | CASSLGTGGTDTQYF
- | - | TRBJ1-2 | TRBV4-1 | TGCGCCAGCAGCCAAGACGATGGCTACACCTTC | CASSQDDGYTF
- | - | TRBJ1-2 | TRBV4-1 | TGCGCCAGCAGCCAAGGGACAGTGCTCTTTAGCTACACCTTC | CASSQGTVLFSYTF
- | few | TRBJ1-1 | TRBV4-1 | TGCGCCAGCAGCCAAGATCAGGGGCAGAACACTGAAGCTTTCTTT | CASSQDQGQNTEAFF
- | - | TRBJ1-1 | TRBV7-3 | TGTGCCAGCAGCCACTTACAGGGAACGAGGATTGAGGCTTTCTTT | CASSHLQGTRIEAFF
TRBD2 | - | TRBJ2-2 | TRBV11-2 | TGTGCCAGCACCCCGGGACTAGCCTACACCGGGGAGCTGTTTTTT | CASTPGLAYTGELFF
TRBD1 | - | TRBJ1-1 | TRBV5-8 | TGTGCCAGCAGTGCCGGGACAGGGGAAGCTTTCTTT | CASSAGTGEAFF
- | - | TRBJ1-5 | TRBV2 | TGTGCCAGCAATACCCGAGTCCCAGGGAGCAATCAGCCCCAGCATTTT | CASNTRVPGSNQPQHF
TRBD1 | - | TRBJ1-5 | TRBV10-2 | TGCGCCAGCAGTGAGGCAGGGGGTGATCAGCCCCAGCATTTT | CASSEAGGDQPQHF
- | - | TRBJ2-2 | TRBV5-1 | TGCGCCAGCAGCTTGGGCGGGAACGCCGGGGAGCTGTTTTTT | CASSLGGNAGELFF
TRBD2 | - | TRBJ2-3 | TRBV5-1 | TGCGCCAGCAGCTTTGTGAGCGGGGGGCCTTCTCGCACAGATACGCAGTATTTT | CASSFVSGGPSRTDTQYF
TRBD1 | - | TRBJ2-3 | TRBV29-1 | TGCAGCGGCAGACAGGGGGTTAGCACAGATACGCAGTATTTT | CSGRQGVSTDTQYF
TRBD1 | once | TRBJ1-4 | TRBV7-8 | TGTGCCAGCAGCTTAGTAGGGGGCAGGGAAAAACTGTTTTTT | CASSLVGGREKLFF
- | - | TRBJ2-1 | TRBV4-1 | TGCGCCAGCAGCCAAGACGTCCGGGGCTACAATGAGCAGTTCTTC | CASSQDVRGYNEQFF
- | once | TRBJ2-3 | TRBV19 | TGTGCCAGTAGTATGGGCAGGTCCACAGATACGCAGTATTTT | CASSMGRSTDTQYF
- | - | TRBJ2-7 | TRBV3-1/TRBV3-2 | TGTGCCAGCAGCCAAGTTTCAGGGTACGAGCAGTACTTC | CASSQVSGYEQYF
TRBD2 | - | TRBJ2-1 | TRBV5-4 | TGTGCCAGCAGCTTAGGCGGGGGGGCGAATGAGCAGTTCTTC | CASSLGGGANEQFF
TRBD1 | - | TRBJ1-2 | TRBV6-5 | TGTGCCAGCAGCTTGACAGGGACCATCTATGGCTACACCTTC | CASSLTGTIYGYTF
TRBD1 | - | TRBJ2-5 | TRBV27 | TGTGCCAGCAGTTTACGAATAGGACAGGGGGCGATGACTTTCCGAGAGACCCAGTACTTC | CASSLRIGQGAMTFRETQYF
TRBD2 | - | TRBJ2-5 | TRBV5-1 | TGCGCCAGCAGCGAATCCGGGACTAGCGGGGTAGAGACCCAGTACTTC | CASSESGTSGVETQYF
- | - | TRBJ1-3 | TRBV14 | TGTGCCAGCAGCCCCAGCTGGGGGGACTCTGGAAACACCATATATTTT | CASSPSWGDSGNTIYF
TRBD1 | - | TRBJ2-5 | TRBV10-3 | TGTGCCATCAGTGAGTCGACAGGGGGGAAAGAGACCCAGTACTTC | CAISESTGGKETQYF